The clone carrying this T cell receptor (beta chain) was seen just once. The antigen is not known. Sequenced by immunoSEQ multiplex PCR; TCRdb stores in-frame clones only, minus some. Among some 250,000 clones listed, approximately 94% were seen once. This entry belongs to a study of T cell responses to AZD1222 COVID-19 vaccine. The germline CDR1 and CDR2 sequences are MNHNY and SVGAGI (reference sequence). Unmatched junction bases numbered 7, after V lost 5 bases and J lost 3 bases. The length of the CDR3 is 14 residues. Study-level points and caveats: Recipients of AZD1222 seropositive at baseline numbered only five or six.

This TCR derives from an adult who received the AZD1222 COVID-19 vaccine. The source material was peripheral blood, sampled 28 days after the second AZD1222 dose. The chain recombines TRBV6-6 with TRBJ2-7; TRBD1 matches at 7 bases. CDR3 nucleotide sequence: TGTGCCAGCAGTCCCTCGGGACAGATCTACGAGCAGTACTTC. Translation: CASSPSGQIYEQYF.